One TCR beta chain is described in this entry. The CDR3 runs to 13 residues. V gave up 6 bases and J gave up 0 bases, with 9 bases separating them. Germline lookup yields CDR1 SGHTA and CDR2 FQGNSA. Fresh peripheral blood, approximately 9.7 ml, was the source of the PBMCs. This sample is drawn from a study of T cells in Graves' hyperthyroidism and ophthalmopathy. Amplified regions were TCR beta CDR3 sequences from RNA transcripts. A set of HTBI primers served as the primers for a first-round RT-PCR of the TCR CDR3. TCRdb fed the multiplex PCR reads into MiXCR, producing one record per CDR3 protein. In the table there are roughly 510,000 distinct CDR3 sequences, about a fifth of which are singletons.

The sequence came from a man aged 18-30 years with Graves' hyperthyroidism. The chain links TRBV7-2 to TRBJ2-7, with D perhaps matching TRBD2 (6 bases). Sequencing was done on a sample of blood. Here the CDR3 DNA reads TGTGCCAGCAGGGTAGCGGTCTCCTACGAGCAGTACTTC. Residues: CASRVAVSYEQYF.